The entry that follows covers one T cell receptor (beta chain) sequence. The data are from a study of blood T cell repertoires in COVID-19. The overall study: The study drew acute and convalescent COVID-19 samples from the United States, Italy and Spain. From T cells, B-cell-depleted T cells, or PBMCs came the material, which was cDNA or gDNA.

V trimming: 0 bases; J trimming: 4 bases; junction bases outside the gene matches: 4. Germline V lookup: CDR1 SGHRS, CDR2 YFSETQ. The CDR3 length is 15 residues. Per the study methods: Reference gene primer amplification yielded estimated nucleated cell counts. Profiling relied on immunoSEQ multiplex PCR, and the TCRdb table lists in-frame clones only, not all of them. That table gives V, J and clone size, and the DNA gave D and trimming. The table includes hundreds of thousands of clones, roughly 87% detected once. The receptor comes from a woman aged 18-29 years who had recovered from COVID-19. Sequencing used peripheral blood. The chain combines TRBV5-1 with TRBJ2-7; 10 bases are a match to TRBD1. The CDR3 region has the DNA TGCGCCAGCAGCTTGGCGGGACAGGGGATATACGAGCAGTACTTC. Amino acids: CASSLAGQGIYEQYF.